The 29 T cell receptor beta chains in this list originate from one sample, sequenced in a study of beta chain features in type 1 diabetes. Reverse transcribing all isolated RNA meant expressed TCRB transcripts were sequenced. TCRdb's copy holds only in-frame clones and misses some; the assay was immunoSEQ multiplex PCR. The sample carries roughly 350,000 clones, 9.5% to 12% recorded once. The sample taken for sequencing was naive CD4+ T cells from blood. The receptor set was obtained from a woman between 25 and 40 years old in good health.

This clone was found a few times. V usage is TRBV11-1 and J usage is TRBJ1-1; D might be TRBD1 (5 bases). The CDR3 sequence is 14 residues long. V was shortened by 6 bases and J by 1 base, with 12 bases between the two germline ends. Germline V gene data show CDR1 as SGHAT and CDR2 as FQDESV (reference sequence). CDR3 bases: TGTGCCAGCAGTTCTGTCACAGGGAACACTGAAGCTTTCTTT. Its translation: CASSSVTGNTEAFF.

This rearrangement joins TRBV7-2 to TRBJ2-1; 8 nucleotides align to TRBD2. This CDR3 comprises 14 residues. The V gene end was trimmed by 3 bases and the J gene end by 6 bases; junction bases not matched to a gene: 4. Germline V CDR1 and CDR2: SGHTA, FQGNSA. CDR3 in amino acids: CASSLASGSNEQFF. The CDR3, as DNA: TGTGCCAGCAGCTTGGCCAGCGGGAGCAATGAGCAGTTCTTC. Drawing the rest from reference TRBV7-2 and TRBJ2-1, the complete variable domain is GAGVSQSPSNKVTEKGKDVELRCDPISGHTALYWYRQSLGQGLEFLIYFQGNSAPDKSGLPSDRFSAERTGGSVSTLTIQRTQQEDSAVYLCASSLASGSNEQFFGPGTRLTVL.

This clone was seen more than once but under ten times. V and J are TRBV7-6 and TRBJ2-3, with TRBD2 matching 9 bases. J gave up 4 bases and V 1 base, and 6 bases lay outside the gene matches. This CDR3 has 16 amino acids. Germline assignment: CDR1 SGHVS and CDR2 FNYEAQ. The CDR3 loop reads CASSLVAGGRPDTQYF. The CDR3 region has the DNA TGTGCCAGCAGCTTAGTTGCGGGAGGGCGTCCAGATACGCAGTATTTT.

This clone was recorded a few times. The rearrangement joins TRBV5-1 to TRBJ2-1; the match to TRBD2 covers 9 bases. The V and J ends lost 4 bases and 10 bases, in that order; junction bases with no gene match: 12. CDR3 length: 15 residues. CDR1 and CDR2 (germline): SGHRS, YFSETQ. The CDR3 here is CASSGGDSGRHEQFF. The CDR3 coding sequence is TGCGCCAGCAGCGGGGGGGATAGCGGGAGACACGAGCAGTTCTTC. The whole variable domain, filled in from reference TRBV5-1 and TRBJ2-1, reads KAGVTQTPRYLIKTRGQQVTLSCSPISGHRSVSWYQQTPGQGLQFLFEYFSETQRNKGNFPGRFSGRQFSNSRSEMNVSTLELGDSALYLCASSGGDSGRHEQFFGPGTRLTVL.

Only a few counts were recorded for this clone. The chain joins TRBV9 to TRBJ1-1; weak D call: TRBD1 (5 bases). Germline V gives CDR1 SGDLS, CDR2 YYNGEE. Trimming pared 0 bases from V and 5 bases from J, leaving 11 bases between. This CDR3 contains 14 residues. This CDR3 reads CASSVEAGWTEAFF. DNA for the CDR3: TGTGCCAGCAGCGTAGAGGCAGGGTGGACTGAAGCTTTCTTT.

The CDR3 DNA reads as TGTGCCAGCAGGACACAGGGGGCTGTTGATACGCAGTATTTT. Its protein product is CASRTQGAVDTQYF. The chain employs TRBV2 and TRBJ2-3; TRBD1 matches 9 bases. The CDR3 contains 14 residues. V gave up 6 bases and J gave up 6 bases; unmatched junction bases: 7. Germline lookup yields CDR1 SNHLY and CDR2 FYNNEI.

The V call is TRBV9, the J call TRBJ2-7, with 16 bases identical to TRBD2. Germline CDR1 reads SGDLS; CDR2 reads YYNGEE. Unmatched junction bases numbered 2, after V lost 3 bases and J lost 5 bases. This CDR3 has 15 amino acids. The chain's CDR3 is CASSEGLAGGDEQYF. CDR3 DNA: TGTGCCAGCAGCGAGGGACTAGCGGGAGGGGACGAGCAGTACTTC. Variable domain in full (rest from reference TRBV9 and TRBJ2-7): DSGVTQTPKHLITATGQRVTLRCSPRSGDLSVYWYQQSLDQGLQFLIQYYNGEERAKGNILERFSAQQFPDLHSELNLSSLELGDSALYFCASSEGLAGGDEQYFGPGTRLTVT.

The gene calls are TRBV25-1 and TRBJ2-2; TRBD2 agrees at 10 bases. Germline loops: CDR1 MGHDK, CDR2 SYGVNS. CDR3 size: 17 residues. J was trimmed by 6 bases and V by 3 bases; bases with no gene match: 10. CDR3 sequence (DNA): TGTGCCAGCAGTGAGGCCCTCCTAGCGGGAGCCCCCGGGGAGCTGTTTTTT. This translates into CASSEALLAGAPGELFF.

The CDR3 coding sequence is TGTGCCAGCATAAGAGGCGGGACAGGGGTTAGCGAGCAGTACTTC. Its translation is CASIRGGTGVSEQYF. The chain links TRBV28 to TRBJ2-7; 10 bases line up with TRBD1. The germline CDR1 and CDR2 sequences are MDHEN and SYDVKM. Unmatched junction bases numbered 12, after V lost 7 bases and J lost 6 bases. The CDR3 is 15 amino acids.

The chain has TRBV29-1 and TRBJ1-4; 7 bases map to TRBD1. With V trimmed by 7 bases and J by 8 bases, 10 bases remained unmatched. There are 13 residues in the CDR3. Germline values: CDR1 SQVTM, CDR2 ANQGSEA. The CDR3 DNA reads TGCAGCGCTCGTACAGGGGCGGAAGAAAAACTGTTTTTT. This gives the protein CSARTGAEEKLFF. The full variable domain, its missing parts supplied by reference TRBV29-1 and TRBJ1-4, is SAVISQKPSRDICQRGTSLTIQCQVDSQVTMMFWYRQQPGQSLTLIATANQGSEATYESGFVIDKFPISRPNLTFSTLTVSNMSPEDSSIYLCSARTGAEEKLFFGSGTQLSVL.

The chain has TRBV4-3 and TRBJ2-7; a possible D gene is TRBD1 (7 bases). CDR3 length: 16 amino acids. Trimming cost V 0 bases and J 8 bases, with 20 bases left between them. Germline CDR1 and CDR2: LGHNA and YSLEER. CDR3 bases: TGCGCCAGCAGCCAAGATATAAGGGGGCGGGATCTCAAGCAGTACTTC. Translation gives CASSQDIRGRDLKQYF.

This clone was seen more than once but under ten times. The genes are TRBV30 and TRBJ2-2; D gene ambiguous. Trimming cost V 3 bases and J 3 bases, with 5 bases left between them. The length of the CDR3 is 12 residues. Germline CDR1 and CDR2: GTSNPN and SVGIG (reference sequence). The CDR3 reads CAWSRDTGELFF. The CDR3 DNA reads as TGTGCCTGGAGCCGGGACACCGGGGAGCTGTTTTTT.

The chain recombines TRBV4-2 with TRBJ2-7; unclear D gene. This CDR3 has 14 amino acids. Germline V CDR1 and CDR2: LGHNA, YNFKEQ. V was shortened by 0 bases and J by 7 bases, with 13 bases between the two germline ends. The CDR3 DNA reads as TGTGCCAGCAGCCAAGATCGGTCCCACGGGGAGCAGTACTTC. It codes for CASSQDRSHGEQYF.

This clone was seen a few times. This sequence joins TRBV28 and TRBJ2-1; D is perhaps TRBD2 (6 bases). Germline V gives CDR1 MDHEN, CDR2 SYDVKM. Trimming shortened V by 5 bases and J by 1 base, and 12 bases separated the two germline ends. The CDR3 is made up of 15 amino acids. The CDR3 reads CASSLPSASYNEQFF. CDR3 DNA sequence: TGTGCCAGCAGTCTTCCTAGCGCATCCTACAATGAGCAGTTCTTC. The variable domain in full, with the rest retrieved from reference TRBV28 and TRBJ2-1, is DVKVTQSSRYLVKRTGEKVFLECVQDMDHENMFWYRQDPGLGLRLIYFSYDVKMKEKGDIPEGYSVSREKKERFSLILESASTNQTSMYLCASSLPSASYNEQFFGPGTRLTVL.

This clone has a handful of counts. The chain recombines TRBV15 with TRBJ2-1; a weak D match, TRBD2 (5 bases). The CDR3 sequence is 14 residues long. Germline CDR1 reads LNHNV; CDR2 reads YYDKDF (reference sequence). Between the trimmed V and J ends, which lost 5 bases and 8 bases, there was a span of 16 bases. The CDR3 nucleotides read TGTGCCACCAGCCTAAATCGGGGAGTGGATGAGCAGTTCTTC. It is translated as CATSLNRGVDEQFF.

The gene calls are TRBV6-5 and TRBJ2-1, with 10 bases identical to TRBD1. With V trimmed by 7 bases and J by 7 bases, 4 bases remained unmatched. The germline V gene has CDR1 MNHEY and CDR2 SVGAGI. The CDR3 loop spans 13 amino acids. CDR3 sequence reads: CASTRTGGNEQFF. CDR3 coding DNA: TGTGCCAGCACCCGGACAGGGGGGAATGAGCAGTTCTTC.

This clone occurred a few times. CDR3 in amino acids: CATSRLANQPQHF. DNA of the CDR3: TGTGCCACCAGCAGACTGGCTAATCAGCCCCAGCATTTT. This chain connects TRBV15 to TRBJ1-5; D gene unclear. V lost 2 bases and J lost 4, with 6 bases in between. The CDR3 extends over 13 amino acids. CDR1 is LNHNV, CDR2 YYDKDF, per germline (reference sequence).

This clone was counted only a few times. The rearrangement uses TRBV4-3 and TRBJ2-7; 9 bases are a match to TRBD2. Trimming at V came to 0 bases and at J to 12 bases, leaving 9 bases not matched to a gene. This CDR3 is 14 amino acids long. Looked up from germline, CDR1 is LGHNA and CDR2 is YSLEER. CDR3 region: CASSQDGVAGEVYF. The CDR3 nucleotides read TGCGCCAGCAGCCAAGATGGGGTAGCGGGGGAGGTGTACTTC.

The chain uses TRBV7-8 and TRBJ1-1; 12 positions agree with TRBD1. The length of the CDR3 is 14 residues. The trim removed 4 bases at V and 3 bases at J, leaving 0 bases unmatched. CDR1 and CDR2 (germline): SGHVS, FQNEAQ. CDR3 DNA: TGTGCCAGCAGCTGGGACAGGGGGCACACTGAAGCTTTCTTT. Residues: CASSWDRGHTEAFF. Full variable domain (remainder filled in from reference TRBV7-8 and TRBJ1-1): GAGVSQSPRYKVAKRGQDVALRCDPISGHVSLFWYQQALGQGPEFLTYFQNEAQLDKSGLPSDRFFAERPEGSVSTLKIQRTQQEDSAVYLCASSWDRGHTEAFFGQGTRLTVV.

The chain employs TRBV19 and TRBJ2-1, with 11 nucleotides matching TRBD2. Unmatched junction bases numbered 9, after V lost 1 base and J lost 4 bases. The CDR3 spans 18 residues. Per germline, CDR1 LNHDA and CDR2 SQIVND (reference sequence). The CDR3 reads CASSIGLAGGWQYNEQFF. CDR3 bases: TGTGCCAGTAGTATAGGGCTAGCGGGAGGTTGGCAGTACAATGAGCAGTTCTTC.

The chain employs TRBV5-1 and TRBJ2-2; D gene unclear. The CDR3 contains 15 residues. V was trimmed by 4 bases and J by 5 bases, leaving 15 bases between them. Germline CDR1 SGHRS, CDR2 YFSETQ. Here the CDR3 reads CASSNPSSVTGELFF. The CDR3 DNA reads as TGCGCCAGCAGCAACCCTAGTTCTGTTACCGGGGAGCTGTTTTTT.

This clone turned up a few times. The V gene is TRBV29-1, the J gene TRBJ1-2, with D possibly being TRBD1 (6 bases). Trimming took off 1 base at V and 4 bases at J, with 13 bases between the two ends. The CDR3 is 14 amino acids. The germline gives CDR1 SQVTM, CDR2 ANQGSEA. CDR3 in DNA: TGCAGCGTTGAAGGCGGACAGAAAGTCTATGGCTACACCTTC. Encoded protein: CSVEGGQKVYGYTF. Filled out from reference TRBV29-1 and TRBJ1-2, the complete variable domain reads SAVISQKPSRDICQRGTSLTIQCQVDSQVTMMFWYRQQPGQSLTLIATANQGSEATYESGFVIDKFPISRPNLTFSTLTVSNMSPEDSSIYLCSVEGGQKVYGYTFGSGTRLTVV.

The gene calls are TRBV9 and TRBJ2-1; the D gene is possibly TRBD2 (5 bases). From germline, CDR1 is SGDLS and CDR2 YYNGEE. The CDR3 loop spans 14 amino acids. The V gene lost 2 bases and the J gene lost 5 bases, with 11 bases spanning the gap. CDR3 residues: CASSVPGTNNEQFF. The CDR3 DNA sequence: TGTGCCAGCAGCGTCCCGGGAACCAACAATGAGCAGTTCTTC. Using reference TRBV9 and TRBJ2-1 for the parts outside the CDR3, the full variable domain is DSGVTQTPKHLITATGQRVTLRCSPRSGDLSVYWYQQSLDQGLQFLIQYYNGEERAKGNILERFSAQQFPDLHSELNLSSLELGDSALYFCASSVPGTNNEQFFGPGTRLTVL.

This clone turned up a few times. V is TRBV28 and J is TRBJ2-3, with 9 nucleotides matching TRBD1. J lost 2 bases, V lost 3 bases, and 3 bases had no gene match. The germline V gene has CDR1 MDHEN and CDR2 SYDVKM. The CDR3 is 15 residues long. CDR3 sequence: CASSLTQGATDTQYF. Written as DNA, the CDR3 is TGTGCCAGCAGTTTGACACAGGGGGCCACAGATACGCAGTATTTT.

This clone was found a few times. DNA for the CDR3: TGTGCCAGCTCTCGTCAGGGGGAAAGCAATCAGCCCCAGCATTTT. Protein sequence: CASSRQGESNQPQHF. The rearrangement joins TRBV18 to TRBJ1-5; 7 bases agree with TRBD1. CDR3 length equals 15 residues. The V and J ends lost 6 bases and 1 base, in that order; junction bases with no gene match: 6. The germline CDR1 and CDR2 sequences are KGHSH and LQKENI.

V is TRBV4-2 and J is TRBJ2-1, with TRBD2 matching 9 bases. CDR3 length equals 18 residues. Germline CDR1 LGHNA, CDR2 YNFKEQ. The trim removed 2 bases at V and 1 base at J, leaving 9 bases unmatched. The CDR3 region is CASSQTGGRANSYNEQFF. The CDR3 nucleotides are TGTGCCAGCAGCCAAACTGGCGGGAGGGCCAATTCCTACAATGAGCAGTTCTTC.

The J gene is TRBJ1-1, the V gene TRBV27; 8 nucleotides agree with TRBD1. Looked up from germline, CDR1 is MNHEY and CDR2 is SMNVEV (reference sequence). Trimming at V came to 3 bases and at J to 5 bases, leaving 17 bases not matched to a gene. CDR3 length equals 18 residues. The CDR3 DNA follows: TGTGCCAGCAGTTTCAATTTAGGACAGGGTTTATCGGGGACTGAAGCTTTCTTT. Amino acids: CASSFNLGQGLSGTEAFF.

This clone has only a few counts. V and J are TRBV5-6 and TRBJ2-7; 8 bases align to TRBD2. After removal of 1 base from V and 3 bases from J, the junction contained 6 bases not matched to a gene. This CDR3 region has 15 residues. The germline V gene has CDR1 SGHDT and CDR2 YYEEEE. CDR3 DNA: TGTGCCAGCAGCTTGATCGGGGCGGGGGGCTACGAGCAGTACTTC. As protein: CASSLIGAGGYEQYF.

The chain links TRBV5-4 to TRBJ2-2, with 7 bases identical to TRBD1. CDR1 and CDR2 from the germline V gene are SGHNT and YYREEE (reference sequence). This CDR3 comprises 14 residues. V trimming: 4 bases; J trimming: 9 bases; junction bases outside the gene matches: 9. In DNA, the CDR3 is TGTGCCAGCAGCCGGACAGGCATAGGACGGGAGCTGTTTTTT. This encodes CASSRTGIGRELFF.